Shown below are 17 T cell receptor beta chains from a single sample sequenced in a study of CD8 T cells in Susac syndrome. With random hexamers, about 0.5 to 1 ug RNA was reverse transcribed. TCRdb recomputed calls from the immunoSEQ multiplex PCR reads with MiXCR, one row per CDR3 protein. Seen here are about 80,000 distinct CDR3 sequences, 90% to 95% observed once, and the top ten hold 0.5%. The sample consisted of CD8+ T cells from PBMCs. These receptors were collected from a human donor with multiple sclerosis.

The V gene is TRBV27, the J gene TRBJ2-1; no reliable D call. Between the trimmed V and J ends, which lost 2 bases and 8 bases, there was a span of 13 bases. Germline CDR1 and CDR2: MNHEY and SMNVEV (reference sequence). This CDR3 has 14 residues. CDR3 in DNA: TGTGCCAGCAGTTTAAGAAGTGAAATCGATGAGCAGTTCTTC. This gives the protein CASSLRSEIDEQFF.

This clonotype occurred once. The chain joins TRBV6-5 to TRBJ2-5; D is unresolved. Deletions cut 2 bases from V and 2 bases from J, with 6 bases between. From germline, CDR1 is MNHEY and CDR2 SVGAGI. The CDR3 runs to 13 residues. The CDR3 region has the DNA TGTGCCAGCAGTTACGGGAAACAAGAGACCCAGTACTTC. It encodes CASSYGKQETQYF.

The V and J genes are TRBV19 and TRBJ2-2; D is unresolved. V lost 7 bases to trimming and J lost 0 bases, with 6 bases between them. CDR3 length: 13 amino acids. The germline V gene has CDR1 LNHDA and CDR2 SQIVND (reference sequence). The CDR3 DNA is TGTGCCAGTATCAGGCCGAACACCGGGGAGCTGTTTTTT. It encodes CASIRPNTGELFF.

The chain employs TRBV27 and TRBJ2-7; tentative D call: TRBD2 (5 bases). The CDR3 is 14 amino acids. The germline V and J ends were trimmed by 2 bases and 4 bases, with 12 bases remaining between them. CDR1 is MNHEY and CDR2 is SMNVEV in the germline V gene (reference sequence). The CDR3 DNA sequence: TGTGCCAGCAGTTTACGGGGAGAATATTACGAGCAGTACTTC. Translation: CASSLRGEYYEQYF.

The rearrangement joins TRBV27 to TRBJ1-5; D call uncertain. The CDR3 covers 14 residues. V gave up 2 bases and J gave up 3 bases, with 8 bases separating them. The germline gives CDR1 MNHEY, CDR2 SMNVEV (reference sequence). The DNA of the CDR3 is TGTGCCAGCAGTTTACGGGGAACCAATCAGCCCCAGCATTTT. Its protein is CASSLRGTNQPQHF.

The V gene is TRBV3-1, the J gene TRBJ1-5, with 9 bases identical to TRBD1. The trim removed 1 base at V and 6 bases at J, leaving 7 bases unmatched. Germline-derived CDR1 and CDR2 are LGHDT and YNNKEL (reference sequence). This CDR3 is built from 16 residues. In DNA form, the CDR3 reads TGTGCCAGCAGCCAAGGGACGGGACAGGGCATTCAGCCCCAGCATTTT. Translated: CASSQGTGQGIQPQHF.

The chain joins TRBV6-2 or TRBV6-3 to TRBJ2-1; D call uncertain. From germline, CDR1 is MNHEY and CDR2 SVGEGT. The CDR3 has 15 amino acids. Deletions cut 0 bases from V and 0 bases from J, with 6 bases between. The chain's CDR3 is CASSYSMGSYNEQFF. In DNA, the CDR3 is TGTGCCAGCAGTTACTCGATGGGCTCCTACAATGAGCAGTTCTTC.

V and J are TRBV27 and TRBJ1-1; 7 nucleotides match TRBD1. Germline values: CDR1 MNHEY, CDR2 SMNVEV (reference sequence). V dropped 2 bases and J dropped 4; count of bases not matched to a gene: 4. The CDR3 is 14 residues long. CDR3 sequence reads: CASSLRGRITEAFF. CDR3 sequence (DNA): TGTGCCAGCAGTTTAAGGGGGCGGATCACTGAAGCTTTCTTT.

The chain has TRBV10-3 and TRBJ2-7; D might be TRBD1 (6 bases). The CDR3 covers 16 residues. The germline V gene has CDR1 ENHRY and CDR2 SYGVKD. The V end lost 0 bases, the J end lost 3 bases, and 15 bases lay between the germline ends. As DNA, the CDR3 is TGTGCCATCAGTGAGTCGTGGCAGGGGATGTACTACGAGCAGTACTTC. Protein: CAISESWQGMYYEQYF.

The chain has TRBV9 and TRBJ2-2; 9 positions match TRBD2. Germline loops: CDR1 SGDLS, CDR2 YYNGEE. CDR3 size: 19 residues. V trimming: 0 bases; J trimming: 0 bases; junction bases outside the gene matches: 9. The DNA of the CDR3 is TGTGCCAGCAGCGTAGGGGGACTAGCAGCGTTCGCGAACACCGGGGAGCTGTTTTTT. Residues: CASSVGGLAAFANTGELFF.

The genes are TRBV12-3 or TRBV12-4 and TRBJ1-1; D may be TRBD1 (6 bases). The germline V and J ends were trimmed by 1 base and 0 bases, with 12 bases remaining between them. The CDR3 length is 16 residues. Here the CDR3 reads CASSLGAGVLNTEAFF. The DNA of the CDR3 is TGTGCCAGCAGTTTAGGGGCAGGGGTTTTGAACACTGAAGCTTTCTTT.

This sequence joins TRBV6-5 and TRBJ2-5, with 14 bases matching TRBD2. The germline gives CDR1 MNHEY, CDR2 SVGAGI. With 6 bases clipped from V and 7 bases from J, the junction kept 4 bases outside the gene matches. The CDR3 has 14 amino acids. The CDR3 sequence: CASSGLAGGATQYF. CDR3 DNA: TGTGCCAGCAGCGGACTAGCGGGAGGCGCGACCCAGTACTTC.

V and J are TRBV7-3 and TRBJ2-3, with 7 bases aligning to TRBD2. The CDR3 totals 15 residues. The germline V gene has CDR1 SGHTA and CDR2 FQGTGA. V gave up 2 bases and J gave up 0 bases; unmatched junction bases: 2. CDR3 region: CASSLAGASTDTQYF. The CDR3 nucleotides read TGTGCCAGCAGCTTAGCGGGAGCTAGCACAGATACGCAGTATTTT.

The V gene is TRBV20-1, the J gene TRBJ1-1; D is undetermined. Germline CDR1 and CDR2: DFQATT and SNEGSKA (reference sequence). The V gene lost 3 bases and the J gene lost 3 bases, with 11 bases spanning the gap. CDR3 length: 13 residues. The CDR3: CSASATYYTEAFF. As DNA, the CDR3 is TGCAGTGCTAGTGCGACATACTACACTGAAGCTTTCTTT.

This clonotype was observed a single time. The gene calls are TRBV9 and TRBJ2-7; 9 bases agree with TRBD2. Germline trimming cut 8 bases from V and 3 bases from J; bases unmatched to any gene: 9. Germline V gene data show CDR1 as SGDLS and CDR2 as YYNGEE. This CDR3 has 14 residues. This CDR3 is CASSVGLANYEQYF. The CDR3 coding sequence is TGTGCCAGTTCCGTGGGACTAGCCAACTACGAGCAGTACTTC.

About this clonotype: A read error may account for a junction end that differs from germline. The rearrangement joins TRBV12-3 or TRBV12-4 to TRBJ2-4, with 9 nucleotides matching TRBD2. The CDR3 is 15 amino acids. The CDR3 DNA follows: TGTGCCAGCAGTGTAGCGGGGGCGCCCAAAAACATTCAGTACTTC. Translation: CASSVAGAPKNIQYF.

The rearrangement uses TRBV15 and TRBJ1-4; TRBD1 matches 8 bases. CDR3 size: 17 residues. The V gene's germline CDR1 is LNHNV and CDR2 YYDKDF (reference sequence). With 5 bases clipped from V and 0 bases from J, the junction kept 8 bases outside the gene matches. The CDR3 loop is CATSGSGGPATNEKLFF. The CDR3 region has the DNA TGTGCCACCAGCGGATCAGGGGGCCCCGCAACTAATGAAAAACTGTTTTTT.